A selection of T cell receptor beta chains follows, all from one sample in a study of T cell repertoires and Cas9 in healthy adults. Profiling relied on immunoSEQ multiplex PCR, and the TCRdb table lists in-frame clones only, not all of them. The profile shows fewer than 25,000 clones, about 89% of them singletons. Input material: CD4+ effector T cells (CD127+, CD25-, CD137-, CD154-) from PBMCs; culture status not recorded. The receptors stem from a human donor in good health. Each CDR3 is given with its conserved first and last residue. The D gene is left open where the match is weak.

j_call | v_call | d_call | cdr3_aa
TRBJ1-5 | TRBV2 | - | CASSTPDQPQHF
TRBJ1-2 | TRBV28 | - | CASRLAGTNYGYTF
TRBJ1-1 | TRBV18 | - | CASSVDRMNTEAFF
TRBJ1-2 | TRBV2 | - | CASSDAGNYGYTF
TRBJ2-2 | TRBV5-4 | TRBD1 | CASSQQGAGELFF
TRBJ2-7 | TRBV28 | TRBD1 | CASSATGVVSYEQYF
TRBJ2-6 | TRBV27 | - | CASSLGAGTGANVLTF
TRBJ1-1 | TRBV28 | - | CASSLPTGTITEAFF
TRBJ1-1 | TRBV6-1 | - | CASSYGVDWNTEAFF
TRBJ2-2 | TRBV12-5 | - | CASGLVVHSSTGELFF
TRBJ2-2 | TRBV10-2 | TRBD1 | CASAGQGAGELFF
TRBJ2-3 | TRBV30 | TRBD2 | CAWSAGRARTDTQYF
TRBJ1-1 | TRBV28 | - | CASRGVGNTEAFF
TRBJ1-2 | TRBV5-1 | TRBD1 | CASSSGVGTGGNYTF
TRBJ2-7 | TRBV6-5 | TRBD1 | CASSRGQGAYEQYF
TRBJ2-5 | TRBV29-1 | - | CSVDRQETQYF
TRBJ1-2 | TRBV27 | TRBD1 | CASSFADRFLGYTF
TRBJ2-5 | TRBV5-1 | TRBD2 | CASSPTSGGLETQYF
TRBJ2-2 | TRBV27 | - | CASRFDGKVWELFF
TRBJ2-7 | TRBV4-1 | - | CASSQDLPSAYEQYF
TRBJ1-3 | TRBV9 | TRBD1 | CASSTRGDSAGNTIYF
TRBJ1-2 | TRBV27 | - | CASSKDSANAPTF
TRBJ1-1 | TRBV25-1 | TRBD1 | CASSDRGQNTEAFF
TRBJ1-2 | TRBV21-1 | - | CASNKYEPRGYGYTF
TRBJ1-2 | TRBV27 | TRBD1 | CASSPDRGRYGYTF
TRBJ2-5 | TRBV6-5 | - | CASSYGNRETQYF
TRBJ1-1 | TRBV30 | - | CAWSLSRWSGLNTEAFF
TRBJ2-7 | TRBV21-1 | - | CASSEPHSEQYF
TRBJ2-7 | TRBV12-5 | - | CASAAPDGYEQYF
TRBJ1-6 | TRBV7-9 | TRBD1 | CASSADRVGSPLHF
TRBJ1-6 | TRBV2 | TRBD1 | CASSQGQGSGSPLHF
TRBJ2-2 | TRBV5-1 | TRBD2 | CASESGRGPGELFF
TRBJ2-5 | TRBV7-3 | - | CASSPGGRAQETQYF
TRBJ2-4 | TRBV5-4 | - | CASSLVGEAKNIQYF
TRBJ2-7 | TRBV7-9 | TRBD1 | CASSLPGTGVYEQYF
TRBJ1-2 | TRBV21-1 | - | CASSKRAAVKGAQAYGYTF
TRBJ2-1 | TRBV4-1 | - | CASSQDLASLVEQFF
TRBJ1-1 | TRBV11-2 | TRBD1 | CASSLVGGTGLNTEAFF
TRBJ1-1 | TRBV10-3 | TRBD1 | CAISGDRVNTEAFF
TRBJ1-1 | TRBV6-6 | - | CASTHQGARTEAFF
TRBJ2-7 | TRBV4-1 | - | CASSPMGREQYF
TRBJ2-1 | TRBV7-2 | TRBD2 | CASRVMGLAGYNEQFF
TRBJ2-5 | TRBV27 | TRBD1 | CASSPDRAYQETQYF
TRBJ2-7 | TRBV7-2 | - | CATARQGGTYEQYF
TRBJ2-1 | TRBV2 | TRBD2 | CASSLAGATFGEQFF
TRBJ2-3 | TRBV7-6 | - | CASSPGRVRRTDTQYF
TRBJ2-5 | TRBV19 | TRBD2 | CASSKGHGRAEETQYF
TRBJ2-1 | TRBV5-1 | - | CASSLDGANQGGEQFF
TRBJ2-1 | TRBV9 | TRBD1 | CASSVSLTGERVQFF
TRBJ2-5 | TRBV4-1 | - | CASSQDGQREETQYF
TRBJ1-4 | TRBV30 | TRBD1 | CACLKAPGRGYEKLFF
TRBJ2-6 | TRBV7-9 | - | CASSQSGANVLTF
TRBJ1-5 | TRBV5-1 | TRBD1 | CASSLRGGGDQPQHF
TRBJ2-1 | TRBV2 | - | CASTYLAGALKDEQFF
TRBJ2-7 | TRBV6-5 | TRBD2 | CASSTAGGVYEQYF
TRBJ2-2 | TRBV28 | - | CASSLGSRDTGELLF
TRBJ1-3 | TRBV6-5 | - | CASSNGGASGNTIYF
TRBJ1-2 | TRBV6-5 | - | CASSYDKMNYGYTF
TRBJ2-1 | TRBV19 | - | CASSTSGSEQFF